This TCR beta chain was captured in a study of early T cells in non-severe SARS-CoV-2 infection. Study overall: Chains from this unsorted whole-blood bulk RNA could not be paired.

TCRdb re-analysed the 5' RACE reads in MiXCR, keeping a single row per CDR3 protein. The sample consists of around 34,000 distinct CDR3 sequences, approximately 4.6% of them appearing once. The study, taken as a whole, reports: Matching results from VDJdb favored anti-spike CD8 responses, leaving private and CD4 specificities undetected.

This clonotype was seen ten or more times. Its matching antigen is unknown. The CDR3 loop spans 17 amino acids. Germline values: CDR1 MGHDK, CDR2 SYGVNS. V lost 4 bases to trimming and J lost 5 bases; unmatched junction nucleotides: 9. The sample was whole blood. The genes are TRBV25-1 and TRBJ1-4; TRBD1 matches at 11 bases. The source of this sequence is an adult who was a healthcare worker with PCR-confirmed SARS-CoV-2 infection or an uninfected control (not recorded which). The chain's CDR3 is CASSVTGQGASNEKLFF. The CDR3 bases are TGTGCCAGCAGTGTAACCGGACAGGGGGCTTCCAATGAAAAACTGTTTTTT.